This is a list of T cell receptor beta chains from one sample in a study of blood T cell repertoires in COVID-19. Assay: immunoSEQ multiplex PCR; the TCRdb copy retains only in-frame clones and omits some. The repertoire holds roughly 150,000 clones, 86% seen once, with approximately 4.5% in the top ten. Sequencing used PBMCs or T cells enriched from blood (not recorded which). The source is a man in his fifties or sixties who had recovered from COVID-19. Each CDR3 is given with its conserved first and last residue. A D gene is named only where the DNA matches it firmly. Some rows have no size entry. The others give once, few or many, or a class for an expanded clone.

clone_size,v_call,j_call,d_call,cdr3_aa,cdr3_nt
-,TRBV27,TRBJ2-5,-,CASSLLGRETQYF,TGTGCCAGCAGTTTATTGGGGAGGGAGACCCAGTACTTC
-,TRBV7-6,TRBJ1-3,TRBD1,CASSLGQGAGNTIYF,TGTGCCAGCAGCTTAGGACAGGGGGCTGGAAACACCATATATTTT
-,TRBV7-9,TRBJ1-6,TRBD1,CASSPRQGANSPLHF,TGTGCCAGCAGCCCGCGACAGGGGGCGAATTCACCCCTCCACTTT
-,TRBV10-3,TRBJ1-2,-,CAISESLGAGVNYGYTF,TGTGCCATCAGTGAGTCGTTGGGCGCAGGCGTTAACTATGGCTACACCTTC
-,TRBV7-3,TRBJ2-5,TRBD1,CASSSTGGTKTQYF,TGTGCCAGCAGCTCCACAGGGGGCACAAAGACCCAGTACTTC
medium-sized,TRBV28,TRBJ2-3,TRBD2,CASSLAGGRVDTQYF,TGTGCCAGCAGTTTAGCGGGGGGGAGGGTAGATACGCAGTATTTT
-,TRBV7-9,TRBJ1-6,-,CASSLEQGFYDSPLHF,TGTGCCAGCAGCTTAGAGCAGGGTTTCTACGATTCACCCCTCCACTTT
-,TRBV5-4,TRBJ1-1,TRBD1,CASSWGQGDTEAFF,TGTGCCAGCAGCTGGGGACAGGGGGACACTGAAGCTTTCTTT
-,TRBV6-5,TRBJ1-5,-,CASSYAPDGSPGAQHF,TGTGCCAGCAGTTACGCCCCGGACGGCTCCCCCGGGGCCCAGCATTTT
-,TRBV9,TRBJ2-1,TRBD2,CASSDRLVAGGSSYNEQFF,TGTGCCAGCAGCGACCGATTGGTAGCGGGAGGGAGCTCCTACAATGAGCAGTTCTTC
-,TRBV24-1,TRBJ2-3,-,CATSDRLGGALDTQYF,TGTGCCACCAGTGACCGATTAGGGGGGGCCTTAGATACGCAGTATTTT
-,TRBV5-1,TRBJ2-1,TRBD1,CASSGPGTGEVSYNEQFF,TGCGCCAGCAGCGGTCCCGGGACAGGTGAGGTCTCCTACAATGAGCAGTTCTTC
-,TRBV15,TRBJ2-2,TRBD1,CATSRGQGPGELFF,TGTGCCACCAGCAGGGGACAGGGCCCCGGGGAGCTGTTTTTT
-,TRBV5-5,TRBJ1-4,-,CASSPQNEKLFF,TGTGCCAGCAGCCCCCAAAATGAAAAACTGTTTTTT
-,TRBV7-2,TRBJ1-2,-,CASSLVGRGGYTF,TGTGCCAGCAGCTTAGTGGGGAGGGGTGGCTACACCTTC
-,TRBV7-2,TRBJ1-2,-,CASSHGRPNYGYTF,TGTGCCAGCAGCCACGGCAGGCCTAACTATGGCTACACCTTC
-,TRBV25-1,TRBJ2-3,-,CASSDLAGTDTQYF,TGTGCCAGCAGTGATTTAGCGGGCACAGATACGCAGTATTTT
-,TRBV21-1,TRBJ2-5,-,CASSKRVGLKLTKETQYF,TGTGCCAGCAGCAAACGAGTCGGTCTAAAGCTTACCAAGGAGACCCAGTACTTC
-,TRBV7-8,TRBJ1-3,TRBD1,CASSRKPGQGRNTIYF,TGTGCCAGCAGCCGGAAACCGGGACAGGGACGAAACACCATATATTTT
-,TRBV2,TRBJ1-2,TRBD1,CASRGQGIGYYGYTF,TGTGCCAGCAGGGGACAGGGTATCGGGTACTATGGCTACACCTTC